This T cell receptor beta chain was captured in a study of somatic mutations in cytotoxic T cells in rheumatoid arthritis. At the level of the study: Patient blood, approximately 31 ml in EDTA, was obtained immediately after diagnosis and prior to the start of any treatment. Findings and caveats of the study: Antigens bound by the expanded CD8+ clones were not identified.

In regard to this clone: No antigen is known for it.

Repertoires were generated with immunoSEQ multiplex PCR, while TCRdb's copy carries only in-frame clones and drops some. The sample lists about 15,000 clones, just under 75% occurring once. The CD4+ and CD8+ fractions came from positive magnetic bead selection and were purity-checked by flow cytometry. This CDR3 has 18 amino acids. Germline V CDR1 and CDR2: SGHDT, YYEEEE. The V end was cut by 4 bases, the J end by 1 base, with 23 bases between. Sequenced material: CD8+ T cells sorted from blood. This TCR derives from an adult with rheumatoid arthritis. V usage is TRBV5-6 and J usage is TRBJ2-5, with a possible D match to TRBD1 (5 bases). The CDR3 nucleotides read TGTGCCAGCAGCCACGGACAAAGGGTAGGGCTACTCCAAGAGACCCAGTACTTC. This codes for CASSHGQRVGLLQETQYF.